These 26 T cell receptor beta chains originate from one sample sequenced in a study of T cell changes during pregnancy in multiple sclerosis. Method: immunoSEQ multiplex PCR; TCRdb's copy keeps in-frame clones and lacks some. The data show under 150,000 clones, with around 97% seen just once and over 0.35% held by the top ten. This specimen consisted of peripheral blood, obtained after pregnancy. The receptors were sampled from a female donor with multiple sclerosis, enrolled in a pregnancy study.

The chain uses TRBV5-4 and TRBJ2-4; 7 nucleotides match TRBD1. This CDR3 comprises 17 residues. Germline lookup yields CDR1 SGHNT and CDR2 YYREEE (reference sequence). V shed 3 bases, J shed 0 bases, and the junction held 9 bases outside the gene matches. In nucleotides, the CDR3 is TGTGCCAGCAGCTCCCGGACAGGCCTACTAGCCAAAAACATTCAGTACTTC. Translation gives CASSSRTGLLAKNIQYF. Full variable domain (remainder filled in from reference TRBV5-4 and TRBJ2-4): ETGVTQSPTHLIKTRGQQVTLRCSSQSGHNTVSWYQQALGQGPQFIFQYYREEENGRGNFPPRFSGLQFPNYSSELNVNALELDDSALYLCASSSRTGLLAKNIQYFGAGTRLSVL.

The chain uses TRBV5-1 and TRBJ2-7; TRBD1 might be the D (5 bases). This CDR3 has 14 residues. Germline V CDR1 and CDR2: SGHRS, YFSETQ. V lost 1 base and J lost 5, with 13 bases in between. The CDR3 bases are TGCGCCAGCAGCTTGACCACAGGAACCCACGAGCAGTACTTC. Its protein is CASSLTTGTHEQYF.

V gene TRBV7-9 combines with J gene TRBJ2-2; 11 bases agree with TRBD2. The CDR3 is made up of 16 amino acids. V shed 0 bases and J 6 bases; nucleotides not matched to a gene: 3. The germline gives CDR1 SEHNR, CDR2 FQNEAQ (reference sequence). CDR3 amino acids: CASSLALAGGSGELFF. The CDR3 nucleotides are TGTGCCAGCAGCTTAGCGCTAGCGGGAGGATCCGGGGAGCTGTTTTTT. The complete variable domain, with remaining parts taken from reference TRBV7-9 and TRBJ2-2, reads DTGVSQNPRHKITKRGQNVTFRCDPISEHNRLYWYRQTLGQGPEFLTYFQNEAQLEKSRLLSDRFSAERPKGSFSTLEIQRTEQGDSAMYLCASSLALAGGSGELFFGEGSRLTVL.

The CDR3 here is CASSPRFSYNEQFF. The CDR3 region has the DNA TGTGCCAGCAGCCCGCGATTCTCCTACAATGAGCAGTTCTTC. The chain couples TRBV5-6 to TRBJ2-1; D not resolved. Germline V CDR1 and CDR2: SGHDT, YYEEEE. The CDR3 covers 14 residues. Trimming stripped 4 bases from V and 0 bases from J, with 8 bases between.

This clone was seen once. The J gene is TRBJ1-2, the V gene TRBV19, with D possibly TRBD1 on 5 matching bases. The germline V and J ends were trimmed by 1 base and 3 bases, with 12 bases remaining between them. The CDR3 spans 15 residues. Germline-derived CDR1 and CDR2 are LNHDA and SQIVND (reference sequence). The CDR3 bases are TGTGCCAGTAGTATAGGTGCCAGGGCCGACTATGGCTACACCTTC. Protein sequence: CASSIGARADYGYTF.

This sequence joins TRBV5-1 and TRBJ2-5, with D perhaps matching TRBD2 (6 bases). Germline V gene data show CDR1 as SGHRS and CDR2 as YFSETQ. V lost 3 bases and J 5 bases, leaving 23 bases between the germline ends. The CDR3 contains 17 residues. CDR3 bases: TGCGCCAGCAGCTGGGGACTTTGCGGCAGGGTGGGGGAGACCCAGTACTTC. Its protein is CASSWGLCGRVGETQYF.

V gene TRBV28 combines with J gene TRBJ2-1, with D perhaps TRBD1 (6 bases). The CDR3 runs 16 residues. Trimming stripped 5 bases from V and 5 bases from J, with 19 bases between. CDR1 is MDHEN and CDR2 is SYDVKM in the germline V gene. This CDR3 reads CASSPFGQFINNEQFF. The CDR3 DNA sequence: TGTGCCAGCAGTCCCTTCGGACAGTTTATTAACAATGAGCAGTTCTTC. The whole variable domain, remainder taken from reference TRBV28 and TRBJ2-1, is DVKVTQSSRYLVKRTGEKVFLECVQDMDHENMFWYRQDPGLGLRLIYFSYDVKMKEKGDIPEGYSVSREKKERFSLILESASTNQTSMYLCASSPFGQFINNEQFFGPGTRLTVL.

The chain has TRBV11-2 and TRBJ2-1; D is perhaps TRBD1 (5 bases). Germline V lookup: CDR1 SGHAT, CDR2 FQNNGV. The CDR3 spans 15 residues. V was pared by 2 bases and J by 3 bases, with 11 bases between. The CDR3 coding sequence is TGTGCCAGCAGCTTACGGTGGCAGGGCTACAATGAGCAGTTCTTC. As protein: CASSLRWQGYNEQFF.

The rearrangement uses TRBV7-3 and TRBJ2-3; possibly TRBD2 for D (5 bases). Deletions cut 4 bases from V and 0 bases from J, with 23 bases between. The CDR3 spans 19 residues. From germline, CDR1 is SGHTA and CDR2 FQGTGA. CDR3 sequence: CASSSRRETGPSSTDTQYF. In nucleotides, the CDR3 is TGTGCCAGCAGCTCCCGACGGGAAACCGGGCCCTCTAGCACAGATACGCAGTATTTT.

This chain uses TRBV10-3 with TRBJ2-5; tentatively, D is TRBD2 (5 bases). From germline, CDR1 is ENHRY and CDR2 SYGVKD. The CDR3 is 13 amino acids. The ends were cut back, 8 bases at V and 4 bases at J, with 14 bases in the middle. CDR3 DNA: TGTGCCATCGGCCCTAGCTTAAGAGAGACCCAGTACTTC. Residues: CAIGPSLRETQYF.

This clone was observed a single time. J is TRBJ2-2 and V is TRBV6-1; 7 bases agree with TRBD1. CDR1 MNHNS and CDR2 SASEGT come from the germline V gene. The V segment lost 2 bases and the J segment 2 bases; nucleotides outside the gene matches: 8. The CDR3 runs 17 residues. The CDR3 nucleotides are TGTGCCAGCAGTGAAACAGGGGTCGGCATTAACACCGGGGAGCTGTTTTTT. This translates into CASSETGVGINTGELFF.

This chain joins TRBV15 and TRBJ2-1, with TRBD2 identical over 10 bases. V was pared by 3 bases and J by 6 bases, with 8 bases of the junction left unmatched. Per germline, CDR1 LNHNV and CDR2 YYDKDF (reference sequence). The CDR3 loop spans 16 amino acids. CDR3 bases: TGTGCCACCAGCAGCTACGCAGCGGGAGGGACCAATGAGCAGTTCTTC. Protein: CATSSYAAGGTNEQFF.

This chain connects TRBV7-2 to TRBJ2-5; D is unresolved. Germline values: CDR1 SGHTA, CDR2 FQGNSA. The V and J ends lost 5 bases and 2 bases respectively, with 6 bases between them. This CDR3 region has 12 residues. The CDR3 DNA reads TGTGCCAGCAGCCGAGCGCAAGAGACCCAGTACTTC. Residues: CASSRAQETQYF.

The chain joins TRBV12-5 to TRBJ2-2, with D perhaps matching TRBD1 (6 bases). This CDR3 contains 16 residues. Germline V CDR1 and CDR2: LGHNT, FRNRAP. V shed 1 base and J shed 6 bases, with 15 bases lying between them. CDR3 loop: CASGLATGSRAGELFF. CDR3 sequence (DNA): TGTGCTAGTGGTTTGGCAACAGGGAGCCGGGCCGGGGAGCTGTTTTTT.

This clone was observed a handful of times. J is TRBJ1-5 and V is TRBV28, with D possibly TRBD1 on 6 matching bases. This CDR3 is built from 14 residues. Germline CDR1 MDHEN, CDR2 SYDVKM. Trimming took off 3 bases at V and 6 bases at J, with 12 bases between the two ends. The CDR3 DNA reads TGTGCCAGCAGTTTGACGGCAGGGGCTCAGCCCCAGCATTTT. It is translated as CASSLTAGAQPQHF.

This rearrangement joins TRBV2 to TRBJ2-3, with 13 nucleotides matching TRBD2. The CDR3 totals 20 residues. V shed 5 bases, J shed 5 bases, and the junction held 19 bases outside the gene matches. Germline assignment: CDR1 SNHLY and CDR2 FYNNEI. The CDR3 region has the DNA TGTGCCAGCAGTATTCCGGGACTAGCGGGAAACCGCCGATTCGGAGATACGCAGTATTTT. Protein: CASSIPGLAGNRRFGDTQYF.

The chain has TRBV28 and TRBJ1-2; the match to TRBD1 covers 7 bases. The V gene end was trimmed by 3 bases and the J gene end by 8 bases; junction bases not matched to a gene: 6. Germline lookup yields CDR1 MDHEN and CDR2 SYDVKM. The length of the CDR3 is 13 residues. The CDR3 sequence: CASSFGQALGYTF. The CDR3 bases are TGTGCCAGCAGTTTCGGACAGGCCTTGGGCTACACCTTC.

The chain combines TRBV7-3 with TRBJ2-6; possible D gene TRBD2, 5 bases. Germline assignment: CDR1 SGHTA and CDR2 FQGTGA. V was cut by 5 bases and J by 0 bases, with 14 bases left in between. The CDR3 has 17 amino acids. This CDR3 is CASSDRTASSGANVLTF. As DNA, the CDR3 is TGTGCCAGCAGCGACCGGACTGCAAGCTCTGGGGCCAACGTCCTGACTTTC.

The V gene is TRBV2, the J gene TRBJ2-3; D not certain. Germline V gives CDR1 SNHLY, CDR2 FYNNEI. The CDR3 runs to 15 residues. Trimming stripped 7 bases from V and 0 bases from J, with 14 bases between. Here the CDR3 DNA reads TGTGCCAGCAAGGATAGGCTAGGAAGCACAGATACGCAGTATTTT. It yields the protein CASKDRLGSTDTQYF.

V is TRBV28 and J is TRBJ1-1, with TRBD1 as a possible D gene (6 bases). This CDR3 comprises 13 residues. The V end lost 8 bases, the J end lost 6 bases, and 16 bases lay between the germline ends. CDR1 is MDHEN and CDR2 is SYDVKM in the germline V gene. CDR3 residues: CASCGQLGSEAFF. The CDR3, as DNA: TGTGCCAGCTGCGGACAGCTTGGGTCTGAAGCTTTCTTT.

V and J are TRBV20-1 and TRBJ2-7, with D unclear. The CDR3 contains 11 residues. V gave up 0 bases and J gave up 5 bases, with 5 bases separating them. Germline-derived CDR1 and CDR2 are DFQATT and SNEGSKA (reference sequence). CDR3: CSARDIDEQYF. CDR3 DNA sequence: TGCAGTGCTAGAGATATAGACGAGCAGTACTTC.

The chain uses TRBV7-2 and TRBJ1-3; the match to TRBD1 covers 7 bases. The CDR3 runs 17 residues. The J segment lost 0 bases and the V segment lost 2 bases, leaving 7 bases of the junction unmatched. Germline V gene data show CDR1 as SGHTA and CDR2 as FQGNSA. For the CDR3, the DNA is TGTGCCAGCAGCTTAAATTGGGGACAGTACTCTGGAAACACCATATATTTT. It is translated as CASSLNWGQYSGNTIYF.

This clone was observed a handful of times. This chain uses TRBV19 with TRBJ1-2; D is perhaps TRBD1 (6 bases). In germline, CDR1 is LNHDA, CDR2 SQIVND (reference sequence). V lost 7 bases, J lost 6 bases, and 15 bases lay in between. The CDR3 sequence is 13 residues long. The CDR3 sequence: CASTGGYRDGYTF. The CDR3 region has the DNA TGTGCCAGTACGGGGGGATACAGGGATGGCTACACCTTC.

Details on this clone: Other DNA sequences in this specimen translate into the identical CDR3. This chain uses TRBV5-1 with TRBJ2-5; D may be TRBD1 (6 bases). The CDR3 extends over 13 amino acids. Trimming removed 2 bases at V and 2 bases at J, with 7 bases between. Germline values: CDR1 SGHRS, CDR2 YFSETQ. The CDR3 DNA reads as TGCGCCAGCAGCTTTCAGGGGCAAGAGACCCAGTACTTC. Its translation is CASSFQGQETQYF.

This chain uses TRBV2 with TRBJ2-7; tentative D call: TRBD1 (7 bases). Looked up from germline, CDR1 is SNHLY and CDR2 is FYNNEI. The ends were cut back, 5 bases at V and 1 base at J, with 15 bases in the middle. This CDR3 spans 15 amino acids. CDR3 residues: CASSIGGGKSYEQYF. The CDR3 DNA reads as TGTGCCAGCAGTATAGGGGGCGGGAAGTCCTACGAGCAGTACTTC.

This sequence joins TRBV19 and TRBJ1-3, with 9 bases aligning to TRBD1. The CDR3 length is 17 residues. The germline V gene encodes CDR1 LNHDA and CDR2 SQIVND (reference sequence). Losses at the gene ends were 10 bases for V and 3 bases for J; bases not matched to a gene: 16. CDR3 sequence reads: CATRPVSGQGLGNTIYF. In DNA, the CDR3 is TGTGCCACCCGTCCGGTATCGGGACAGGGTCTTGGAAACACCATATATTTT.